The present T cell receptor (beta chain) was sequenced within a study of shared clonotypes between healthy human individuals. About this clone: Antigen specificity is unknown.

Study-level findings and limits: Among non-shared clonotypes, generation probabilities were lower than among those shared by all four donors. For naive CD4 cells, roughly 4.8% of clonotypes were shared across a few donors.

The germline V gene encodes CDR1 SGDLS and CDR2 YYNGEE. The CDR3 covers 17 residues. Trimming stripped 0 bases from V and 1 base from J, with 15 bases between. Per the study methods: Filtering differed because ImmunoSEQ produced junction-only sequences that carried no quality scores. This table comes from immunoSEQ multiplex PCR, and its TCRdb copy is limited to in-frame clones, with some not included. V, J and clone size derive from that table, while D and trimming were established from the DNA sequence. The sample yields under 1,900,000 clones, approximately 98.5% seen once. From CD4+ cells came CD45RA+ naive and CD45RA-negative memory subsets.

The chain employs TRBV9 and TRBJ2-3, with D possibly TRBD1 on 5 matching bases. The material sequenced was naive CD4+ T cells sorted from blood. The subset was: CD45RA+ positively selected. This receptor was obtained from a man aged 25-45 years in good health. This chain's CDR3 is CASSVELAGIGTDTQYF. In DNA form, the CDR3 reads TGTGCCAGCAGCGTAGAATTGGCAGGGATCGGCACAGATACGCAGTATTTT.